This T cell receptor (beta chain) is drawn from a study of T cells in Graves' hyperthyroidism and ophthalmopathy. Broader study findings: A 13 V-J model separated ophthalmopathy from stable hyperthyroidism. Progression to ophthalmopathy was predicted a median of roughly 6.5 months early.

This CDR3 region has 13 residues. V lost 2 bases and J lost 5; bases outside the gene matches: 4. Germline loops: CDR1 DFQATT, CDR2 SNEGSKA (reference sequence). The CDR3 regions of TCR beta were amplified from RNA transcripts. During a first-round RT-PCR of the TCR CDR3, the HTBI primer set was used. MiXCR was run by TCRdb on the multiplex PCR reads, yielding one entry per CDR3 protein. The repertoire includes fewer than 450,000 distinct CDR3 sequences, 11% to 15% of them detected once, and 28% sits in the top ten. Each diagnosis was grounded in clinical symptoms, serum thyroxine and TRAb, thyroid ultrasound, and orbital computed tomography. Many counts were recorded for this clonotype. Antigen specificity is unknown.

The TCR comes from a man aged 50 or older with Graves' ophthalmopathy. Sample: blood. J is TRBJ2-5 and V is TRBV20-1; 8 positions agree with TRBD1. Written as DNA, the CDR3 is TGCAGTGCTAGAAAGACAGGGGAGGAGACCCAGTACTTC. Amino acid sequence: CSARKTGEETQYF.